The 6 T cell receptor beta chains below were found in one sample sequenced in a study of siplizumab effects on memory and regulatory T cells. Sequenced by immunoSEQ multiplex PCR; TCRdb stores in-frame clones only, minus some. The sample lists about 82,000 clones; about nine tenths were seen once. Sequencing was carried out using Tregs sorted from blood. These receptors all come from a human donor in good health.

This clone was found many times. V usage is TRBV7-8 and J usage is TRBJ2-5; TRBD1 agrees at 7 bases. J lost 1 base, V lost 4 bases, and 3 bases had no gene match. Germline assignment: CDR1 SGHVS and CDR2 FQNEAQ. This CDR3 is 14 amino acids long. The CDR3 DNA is TGTGCCAGCAGCTCCGGGACAGTCCAAGAGACCCAGTACTTC. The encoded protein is CASSSGTVQETQYF.

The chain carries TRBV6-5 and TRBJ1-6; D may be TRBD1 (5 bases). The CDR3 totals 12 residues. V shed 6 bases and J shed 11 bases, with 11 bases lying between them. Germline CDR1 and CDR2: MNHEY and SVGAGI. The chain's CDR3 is CASRRQRAPLHF. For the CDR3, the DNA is TGTGCCAGCAGAAGACAGCGGGCACCCCTCCACTTT.

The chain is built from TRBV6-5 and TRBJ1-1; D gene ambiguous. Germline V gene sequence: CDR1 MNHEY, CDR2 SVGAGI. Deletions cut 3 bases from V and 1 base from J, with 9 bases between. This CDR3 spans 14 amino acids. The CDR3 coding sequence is TGTGCCAGCAGTTATCAGGCCCAGAACACTGAAGCTTTCTTT. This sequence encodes CASSYQAQNTEAFF.

Written as DNA, the CDR3 is TGTGCCAGCAGCCAACCCGGGACTAGCTTTAATGAGCAGTTCTTC. This encodes CASSQPGTSFNEQFF. The chain has TRBV4-2 and TRBJ2-1; 9 nucleotides align to TRBD2. Unmatched junction bases numbered 6, after V lost 2 bases and J lost 7 bases. The germline gives CDR1 LGHNA, CDR2 YNFKEQ. The CDR3 runs to 15 residues.

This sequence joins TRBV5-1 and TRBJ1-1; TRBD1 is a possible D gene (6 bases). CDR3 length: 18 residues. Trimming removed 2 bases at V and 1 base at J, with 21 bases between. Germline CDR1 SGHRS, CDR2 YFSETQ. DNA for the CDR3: TGCGCCAGCAGCTTATGGCAGGGGTCCGCTATTCCGAACACTGAAGCTTTCTTT. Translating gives CASSLWQGSAIPNTEAFF.

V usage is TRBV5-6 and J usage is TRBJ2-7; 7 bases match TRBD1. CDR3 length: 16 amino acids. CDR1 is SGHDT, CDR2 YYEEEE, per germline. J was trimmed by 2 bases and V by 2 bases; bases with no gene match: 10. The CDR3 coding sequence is TGTGCCAGCAGCTTCCGGACCGGGACAGCTACCTACGAGCAGTACTTC. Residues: CASSFRTGTATYEQYF.